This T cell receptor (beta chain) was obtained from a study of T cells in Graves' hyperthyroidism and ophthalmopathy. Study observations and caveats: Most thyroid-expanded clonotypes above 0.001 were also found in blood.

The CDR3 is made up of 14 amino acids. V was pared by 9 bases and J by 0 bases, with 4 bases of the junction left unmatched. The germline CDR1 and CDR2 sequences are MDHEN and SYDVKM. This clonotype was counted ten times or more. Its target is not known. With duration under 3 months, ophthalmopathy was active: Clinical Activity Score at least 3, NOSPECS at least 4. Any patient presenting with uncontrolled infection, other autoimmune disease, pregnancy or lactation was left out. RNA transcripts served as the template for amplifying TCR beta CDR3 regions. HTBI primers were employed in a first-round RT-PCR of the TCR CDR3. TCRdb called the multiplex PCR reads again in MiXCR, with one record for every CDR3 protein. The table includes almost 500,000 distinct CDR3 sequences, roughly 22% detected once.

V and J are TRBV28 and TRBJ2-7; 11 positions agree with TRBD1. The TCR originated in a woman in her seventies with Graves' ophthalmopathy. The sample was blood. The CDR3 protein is CASRGTGGSYEQYF. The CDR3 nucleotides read TGTGCCAGTAGGGGGACAGGGGGCTCCTACGAGCAGTACTTC.